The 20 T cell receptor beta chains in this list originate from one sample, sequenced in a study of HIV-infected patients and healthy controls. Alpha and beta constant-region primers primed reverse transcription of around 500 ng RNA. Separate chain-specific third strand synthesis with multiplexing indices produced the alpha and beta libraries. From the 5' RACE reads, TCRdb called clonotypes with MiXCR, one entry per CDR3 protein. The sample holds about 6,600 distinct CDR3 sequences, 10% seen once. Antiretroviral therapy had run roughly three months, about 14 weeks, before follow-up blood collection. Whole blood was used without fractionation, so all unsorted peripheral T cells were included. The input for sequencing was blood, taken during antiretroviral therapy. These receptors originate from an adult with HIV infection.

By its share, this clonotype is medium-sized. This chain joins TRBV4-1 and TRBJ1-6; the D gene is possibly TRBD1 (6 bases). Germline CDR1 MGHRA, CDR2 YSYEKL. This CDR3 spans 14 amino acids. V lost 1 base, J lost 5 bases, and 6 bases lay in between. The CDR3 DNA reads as TGCGCCAGCAGCCAAGGGACAGATAATTCACCCCTCCACTTT. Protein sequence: CASSQGTDNSPLHF.

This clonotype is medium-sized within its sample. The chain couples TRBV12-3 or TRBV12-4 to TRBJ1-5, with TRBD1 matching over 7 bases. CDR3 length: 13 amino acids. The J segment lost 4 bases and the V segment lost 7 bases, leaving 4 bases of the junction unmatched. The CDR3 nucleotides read TGTGCCAGCAACAGGGGTTCGAATCAGCCCCAGCATTTT. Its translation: CASNRGSNQPQHF.

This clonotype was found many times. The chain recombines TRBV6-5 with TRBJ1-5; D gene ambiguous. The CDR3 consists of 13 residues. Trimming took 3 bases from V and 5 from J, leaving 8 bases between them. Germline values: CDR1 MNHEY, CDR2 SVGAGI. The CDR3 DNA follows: TGTGCCAGCAGTTATGACGGTTATCAGCCCCAGCATTTT. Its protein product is CASSYDGYQPQHF.

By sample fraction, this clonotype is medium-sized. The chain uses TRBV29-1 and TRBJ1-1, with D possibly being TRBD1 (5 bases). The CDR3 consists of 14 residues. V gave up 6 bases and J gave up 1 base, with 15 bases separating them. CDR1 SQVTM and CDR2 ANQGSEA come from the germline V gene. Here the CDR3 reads CSVLRGSPNTEAFF. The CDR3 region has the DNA TGCAGCGTGCTGCGGGGGTCCCCGAACACTGAAGCTTTCTTT.

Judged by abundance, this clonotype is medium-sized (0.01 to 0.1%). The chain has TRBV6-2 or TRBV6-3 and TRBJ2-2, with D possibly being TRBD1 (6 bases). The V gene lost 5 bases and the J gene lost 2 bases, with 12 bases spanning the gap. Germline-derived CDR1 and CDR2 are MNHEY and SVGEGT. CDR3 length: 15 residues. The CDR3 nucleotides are TGTGCCAGCAGTCCCAGGGGCGGAAACACCGGGGAGCTGTTTTTT. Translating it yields CASSPRGGNTGELFF.

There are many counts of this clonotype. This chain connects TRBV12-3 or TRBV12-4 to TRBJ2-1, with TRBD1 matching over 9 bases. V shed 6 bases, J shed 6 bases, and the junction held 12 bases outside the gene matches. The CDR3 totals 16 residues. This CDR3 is CASSRDRASAPNEQFF. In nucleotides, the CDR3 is TGTGCCAGCAGCCGGGACAGGGCGTCAGCCCCCAATGAGCAGTTCTTC.

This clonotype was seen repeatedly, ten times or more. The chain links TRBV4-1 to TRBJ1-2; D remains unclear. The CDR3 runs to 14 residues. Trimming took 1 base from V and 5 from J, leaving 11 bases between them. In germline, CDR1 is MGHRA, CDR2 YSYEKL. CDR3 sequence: CASSQVVIGYGYTF. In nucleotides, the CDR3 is TGCGCCAGCAGCCAAGTAGTCATAGGGTATGGCTACACCTTC.

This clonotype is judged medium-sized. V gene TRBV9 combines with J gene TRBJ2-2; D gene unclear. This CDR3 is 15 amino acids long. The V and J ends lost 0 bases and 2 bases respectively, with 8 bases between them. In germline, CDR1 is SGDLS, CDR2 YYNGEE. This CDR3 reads CASSVGHRNTGELFF. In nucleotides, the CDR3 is TGTGCCAGCAGCGTAGGGCACCGAAACACCGGGGAGCTGTTTTTT.

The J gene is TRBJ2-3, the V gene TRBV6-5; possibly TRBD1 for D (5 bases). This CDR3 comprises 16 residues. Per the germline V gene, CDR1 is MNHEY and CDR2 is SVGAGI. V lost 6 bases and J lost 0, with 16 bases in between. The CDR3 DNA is TGTGCCAGCAGACTCCAGGGCGGCCTTAGCACAGATACGCAGTATTTT. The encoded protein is CASRLQGGLSTDTQYF.

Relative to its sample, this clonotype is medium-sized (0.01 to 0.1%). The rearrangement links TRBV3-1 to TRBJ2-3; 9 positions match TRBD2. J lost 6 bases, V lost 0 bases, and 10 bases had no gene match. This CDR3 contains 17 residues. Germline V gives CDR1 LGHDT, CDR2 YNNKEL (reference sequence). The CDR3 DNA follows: TGTGCCAGCAGCCAAGATCTGGGCCTAGCGGGGTGGGATACGCAGTATTTT. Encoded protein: CASSQDLGLAGWDTQYF.

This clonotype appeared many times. The chain's CDR3 is CASRVIGGPNVAEAFF. Written as DNA, the CDR3 is TGTGCCAGCAGGGTCATCGGGGGCCCTAATGTAGCTGAAGCTTTCTTT. The chain has TRBV12-3 or TRBV12-4 and TRBJ1-1; D might be TRBD1 (6 bases). V lost 6 bases to trimming and J lost 6 bases, with 23 bases between them. This CDR3 has 16 residues.

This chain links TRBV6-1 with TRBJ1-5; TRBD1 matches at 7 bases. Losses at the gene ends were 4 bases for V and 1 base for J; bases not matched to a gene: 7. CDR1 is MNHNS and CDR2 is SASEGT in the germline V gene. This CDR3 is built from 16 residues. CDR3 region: CASSGIRGGSNQPQHF. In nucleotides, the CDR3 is TGTGCCAGCAGTGGAATCAGGGGGGGAAGCAATCAGCCCCAGCATTTT.

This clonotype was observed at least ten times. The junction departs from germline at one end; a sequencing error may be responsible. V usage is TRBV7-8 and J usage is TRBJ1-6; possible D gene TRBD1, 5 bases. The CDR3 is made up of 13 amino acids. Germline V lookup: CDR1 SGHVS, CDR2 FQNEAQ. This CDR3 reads CASSTHGGSPLHF. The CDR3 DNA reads TGTGCCAGCAGCACCCACGGGGGGTCACCTCTCCACTTT. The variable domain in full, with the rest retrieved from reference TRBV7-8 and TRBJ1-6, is GAGVSQSPRYKVAKRGQDVALRCDPISGHVSLFWYQQALGQGPEFLTYFQNEAQLDKSGLPSDRFFAERPEGSVSTLKIQRTQQEDSAVYLCASSTHGGSPLHFGNGTRLTVT.

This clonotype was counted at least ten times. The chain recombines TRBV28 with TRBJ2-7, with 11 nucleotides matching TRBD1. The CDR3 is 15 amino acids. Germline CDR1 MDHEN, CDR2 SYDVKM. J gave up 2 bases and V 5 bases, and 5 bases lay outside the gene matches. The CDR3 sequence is CASSKPGQGAYEQYF. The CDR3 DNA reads TGTGCCAGCAGTAAACCGGGACAGGGGGCCTACGAGCAGTACTTC.

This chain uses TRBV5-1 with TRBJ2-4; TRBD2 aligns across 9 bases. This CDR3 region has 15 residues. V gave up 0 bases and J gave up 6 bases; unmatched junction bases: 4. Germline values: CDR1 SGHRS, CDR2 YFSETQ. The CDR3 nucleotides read TGCGCCAGCAGCTTGGGACTAGCGGATATAAACATTCAGTACTTC. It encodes CASSLGLADINIQYF. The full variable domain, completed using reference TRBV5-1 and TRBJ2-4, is KAGVTQTPRYLIKTRGQQVTLSCSPISGHRSVSWYQQTPGQGLQFLFEYFSETQRNKGNFPGRFSGRQFSNSRSEMNVSTLELGDSALYLCASSLGLADINIQYFGAGTRLSVL.

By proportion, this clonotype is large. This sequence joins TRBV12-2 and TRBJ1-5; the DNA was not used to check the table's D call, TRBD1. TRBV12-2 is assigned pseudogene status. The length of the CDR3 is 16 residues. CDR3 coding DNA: TGTGCAAGTCGTTTCCTGGGCCCGGGGGGCAATCAGCCCCAGCATTTT. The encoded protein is CASRFLGPGGNQPQHF.

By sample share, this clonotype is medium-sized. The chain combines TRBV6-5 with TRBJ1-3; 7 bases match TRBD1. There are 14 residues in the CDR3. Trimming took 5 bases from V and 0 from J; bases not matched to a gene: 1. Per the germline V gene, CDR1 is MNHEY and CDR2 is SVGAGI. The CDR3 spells CASSGTASGNTIYF. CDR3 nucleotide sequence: TGTGCCAGCAGTGGGACAGCCTCTGGAAACACCATATATTTT.

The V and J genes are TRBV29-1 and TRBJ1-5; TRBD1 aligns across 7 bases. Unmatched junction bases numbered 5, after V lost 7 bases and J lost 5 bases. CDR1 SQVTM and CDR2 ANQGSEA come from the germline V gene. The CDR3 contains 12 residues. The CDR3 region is CSGGQVDQPQHF. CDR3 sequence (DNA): TGCAGCGGTGGACAGGTTGATCAGCCCCAGCATTTT.

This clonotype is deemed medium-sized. This chain's CDR3 is CSVGGAKGQPQHF. CDR3 DNA: TGCAGCGTCGGGGGGGCAAAGGGTCAGCCCCAGCATTTT. This chain links TRBV29-1 with TRBJ1-5; D perhaps matches TRBD1 (6 bases). The germline CDR1 and CDR2 sequences are SQVTM and ANQGSEA. The CDR3 runs to 13 residues. Trimming took off 6 bases at V and 6 bases at J, with 15 bases between the two ends.

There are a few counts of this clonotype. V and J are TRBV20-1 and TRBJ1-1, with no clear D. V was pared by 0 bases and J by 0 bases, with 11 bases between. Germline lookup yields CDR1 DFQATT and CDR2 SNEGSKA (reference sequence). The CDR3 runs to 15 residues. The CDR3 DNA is TGCAGTGCTAGAGATCTCCGGGGTATGAACACTGAAGCTTTCTTT. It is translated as CSARDLRGMNTEAFF.